These 25 T cell receptor beta chains were sequenced from one sample in a study of vaccination and CD4 T cells after COVID-19. Documented treatment: approximately nine-day PBMC culture with coronavirus spike peptide pools or control peptides (ViraFEST assay). Cultured CD4+ T-cell DNA underwent Oncomine TCR Beta short-read sequencing. TCRdb reprocessed the PCR reads via MiXCR and lists one record per CDR3 protein. The sample carries about 4,600 distinct CDR3 sequences, approximately 40% recorded once. No antigens are known for them. Input material: CD4+ T cells from blood, cultured in vitro. The receptors were sampled from a human donor who had recovered from COVID-19.

The chain has TRBV20-1 and TRBJ1-5; TRBD1 might be the D (5 bases). The CDR3 is made up of 12 amino acids. Germline V gene sequence: CDR1 DFQATT, CDR2 SNEGSKA (reference sequence). V was cut by 5 bases and J by 5 bases, with 10 bases left in between. The CDR3 loop reads CSAGGTDQPQHF. CDR3 sequence (DNA): TGCAGTGCTGGAGGGACCGATCAGCCCCAGCATTTT.

This clonotype rates as large (0.1 to 1%). V usage is TRBV5-1 and J usage is TRBJ2-5; D uncertain. Germline loops: CDR1 SGHRS, CDR2 YFSETQ. V was clipped by 3 bases and J by 5 bases, with 14 bases between them. The CDR3 extends over 14 amino acids. The CDR3 spells CASSSGPLGETQYF. The CDR3 DNA reads as TGCGCCAGCAGCTCCGGACCCTTAGGGGAGACCCAGTACTTC.

The V gene is TRBV11-2, the J gene TRBJ2-2; D assignment may be TRBD1 or TRBD2 (5 bases each). V lost 3 bases to trimming and J lost 6 bases, with 14 bases between them. Germline CDR1 reads SGHAT; CDR2 reads FQNNGV. CDR3 length: 15 residues. The CDR3 sequence is CASSLGRSWAGELFF. In DNA form, the CDR3 reads TGTGCCAGCAGCTTGGGACGGAGCTGGGCCGGGGAGCTGTTTTTT. Together with reference TRBV11-2 and TRBJ2-2, the CDR3 gives the full variable domain: EAGVAQSPRYKIIEKRQSVAFWCNPISGHATLYWYQQILGQGPKLLIQFQNNGVVDDSQLPKDRFSAERLKGVDSTLKIQPAKLEDSAVYLCASSLGRSWAGELFFGEGSRLTVL.

DNA for the CDR3: TGCAGTGCTAGAGTAGGAGGGGGGTTTCGGCCCCAGCATTTT. Its translation is CSARVGGGFRPQHF. The chain carries TRBV20-1 and TRBJ1-5, with TRBD1 as a possible D gene (6 bases). With 1 base removed from V and 9 bases from J, the gap between germline ends came to 16 bases. The CDR3 has 14 amino acids. Germline CDR1 DFQATT, CDR2 SNEGSKA (reference sequence).

The J gene is TRBJ2-7, the V gene TRBV7-9; no clear D. The CDR3 contains 13 residues. V was pared by 0 bases and J by 3 bases, with 6 bases between. CDR1 is SEHNR and CDR2 is FQNEAQ in the germline V gene (reference sequence). In nucleotides, the CDR3 is TGTGCCAGCAGCTTAGCGGGGTTCTACGAGCAGTACTTC. Its translation: CASSLAGFYEQYF.

The CDR3 reads CASSQETYSSYNSPLHF. The CDR3 nucleotides are TGCGCCAGCAGCCAAGAAACCTACTCCTCCTATAATTCACCCCTCCACTTT. The chain carries TRBV4-1 and TRBJ1-6, with unresolved D. CDR1 is MGHRA and CDR2 is YSYEKL in the germline V gene. This CDR3 region has 17 residues. V lost 0 bases, J lost 0 bases, and 9 bases lay in between.

This chain connects TRBV7-3 to TRBJ1-1; no definite D call. Germline CDR1 is SGHTA and CDR2 is FQGTGA. The CDR3 runs 11 residues. The V and J ends lost 4 bases and 3 bases respectively, with 3 bases between them. CDR3 residues: CASSSDTEAFF. CDR3 bases: TGTGCCAGCAGCTCAGACACTGAAGCTTTCTTT.

This clonotype was recorded a few times. The chain uses TRBV27 and TRBJ2-4; 7 bases line up with TRBD2. Germline values: CDR1 MNHEY, CDR2 SMNVEV (reference sequence). The junction had 18 bases not matched to a gene; V was cut back by 2 bases and J by 8 bases. This CDR3 has 18 residues. The CDR3 loop is CASSLRGPVQGGLYIQYF. As DNA, the CDR3 is TGTGCCAGCAGTTTACGCGGCCCGGTTCAGGGAGGGTTATACATTCAGTACTTC.

In its sample, this clonotype is medium-sized. The rearrangement uses TRBV2 and TRBJ2-1; TRBD2 agrees at 8 bases. The CDR3 consists of 15 residues. Looked up from germline, CDR1 is SNHLY and CDR2 is FYNNEI. J lost 6 bases, V lost 4 bases, and 8 bases had no gene match. The CDR3 sequence is CASSVPSGRGNEQFF. In nucleotides, the CDR3 is TGTGCCAGCAGTGTTCCAAGCGGGAGAGGCAATGAGCAGTTCTTC.

The rearrangement links TRBV21-1 to TRBJ2-7; the D call TRBD2 from the table was never checked on the DNA. TRBV21-1 is listed as a pseudogene. This CDR3 contains 17 residues. The CDR3 sequence is CASSKVGGTGPLYEQYF. The CDR3 DNA reads as TGTGCCAGCAGCAAAGTAGGCGGGACTGGGCCGTTGTACGAGCAGTACTTC.

The chain couples TRBV27 to TRBJ2-5, with D possibly TRBD1 on 8 matching bases. CDR3 length equals 15 residues. V gave up 6 bases and J gave up 7 bases, with 21 bases separating them. Germline V gene lookup returns CDR1 MNHEY and CDR2 SMNVEV (reference sequence). Here the CDR3 DNA reads TGTGCCAGCAGCCCACGCGGGGGACAGGAGAGGACCCAGTACTTC. It codes for CASSPRGGQERTQYF.

V usage is TRBV7-3 and J usage is TRBJ1-3, with a tentative D call TRBD1 (5 bases). This CDR3 region has 13 residues. Looked up from germline, CDR1 is SGHTA and CDR2 is FQGTGA. The V and J ends lost 5 bases and 2 bases respectively, with 7 bases between them. CDR3 DNA sequence: TGTGCCAGCAGCCCGGGGCCTGGAAACACCATATATTTT. Protein: CASSPGPGNTIYF.

This clonotype has just one count. The chain couples TRBV20-1 to TRBJ2-1; 13 bases fit TRBD2. The V gene end was trimmed by 3 bases and the J gene end by 5 bases; junction bases not matched to a gene: 1. The CDR3 is made up of 14 amino acids. Germline V lookup: CDR1 DFQATT, CDR2 SNEGSKA (reference sequence). In DNA, the CDR3 is TGCAGTGCTAGTGGGACTAGCGGGGACAATGAGCAGTTCTTC. It specifies CSASGTSGDNEQFF.

The CDR3 protein is CASRLADSYEQYF. In nucleotides, the CDR3 is TGTGCCAGCAGGCTTGCCGACTCCTACGAGCAGTACTTC. The chain combines TRBV27 with TRBJ2-7; no firm D call. This CDR3 has 13 amino acids. V was clipped by 6 bases and J by 0 bases, with 9 bases between them. Germline CDR1 MNHEY, CDR2 SMNVEV (reference sequence).

The rearrangement links TRBV15 to TRBJ2-7, with 12 nucleotides matching TRBD2. Looked up from germline, CDR1 is LNHNV and CDR2 is YYDKDF (reference sequence). This CDR3 contains 18 residues. J lost 2 bases, V lost 5 bases, and 13 bases had no gene match. CDR3: CATSGTGLLAGGPYEQYF. As DNA, the CDR3 is TGTGCCACCAGCGGAACCGGATTACTAGCGGGAGGACCCTACGAGCAGTACTTC.

This clonotype was found a few times. The chain combines TRBV24-1 with TRBJ2-1, with 8 bases aligning to TRBD2. This CDR3 region has 15 residues. Germline trimming cut 4 bases from V and 10 bases from J; bases unmatched to any gene: 11. Germline CDR1 reads KGHDR; CDR2 reads SFDVKD. The CDR3 DNA sequence: TGTGCCACCAGTGACCCGGGGGGAGCGGGAGTAGAGCAGTTCTTC. It codes for CATSDPGGAGVEQFF.

The chain is built from TRBV19 and TRBJ1-1, with D possibly being TRBD1 (5 bases). V was pared by 5 bases and J by 4 bases, with 8 bases between. There are 12 residues in the CDR3. From germline, CDR1 is LNHDA and CDR2 SQIVND (reference sequence). CDR3 nucleotide sequence: TGTGCCAGTAGTCAAAGGGGCACTGAAGCTTTCTTT. Its protein is CASSQRGTEAFF.

This rearrangement joins TRBV2 to TRBJ1-5, with TRBD1 as a possible D gene (5 bases). This CDR3 has 13 amino acids. Per the germline V gene, CDR1 is SNHLY and CDR2 is FYNNEI. V was cut by 5 bases and J by 5 bases, with 10 bases left in between. The CDR3 loop reads CASSKGTDQPQHF. As DNA, the CDR3 is TGTGCCAGCAGTAAAGGGACGGATCAGCCCCAGCATTTT.

This rearrangement joins TRBV18 to TRBJ1-6; 7 bases are a match to TRBD1. V trimming: 4 bases; J trimming: 3 bases; junction bases outside the gene matches: 9. Germline V gives CDR1 KGHSH, CDR2 LQKENI. This CDR3 has 17 amino acids. CDR3: CASSQNLQGFYNSPLHF. CDR3 coding DNA: TGTGCCAGCTCACAGAACTTACAGGGGTTCTATAATTCACCCCTCCACTTT.

This clonotype is categorized as medium-sized. The rearrangement joins TRBV6-2 or TRBV6-3 to TRBJ2-5, with TRBD2 identical over 9 bases. The CDR3 has 15 amino acids. Germline V gene sequence: CDR1 MNHEY, CDR2 SVGEGT. The trim removed 4 bases at V and 5 bases at J, leaving 8 bases unmatched. The CDR3 DNA is TGTGCCAGCAGTTTAGCGGGAGTAGCTAGCGAGACCCAGTACTTC. Amino acids: CASSLAGVASETQYF.

This chain connects TRBV4-1 to TRBJ1-6, with 7 bases matching TRBD1. Per the germline V gene, CDR1 is MGHRA and CDR2 is YSYEKL. The ends lost 0 bases at V and 3 bases at J; junction bases unmatched: 8. This CDR3 is 18 amino acids long. CDR3 sequence reads: CASSQDIRQGDYNSPLHF. The CDR3 DNA sequence: TGCGCCAGCAGCCAAGATATACGGCAGGGGGACTATAATTCACCCCTCCACTTT.

On this clonotype: At one boundary the junction diverges from the germline segment, which might be a read error. This sequence joins TRBV6-2 or TRBV6-3 and TRBJ2-1; 7 bases line up with TRBD2. The germline CDR1 and CDR2 sequences are MNHEY and SVGEGT. The CDR3 runs 11 residues. The CDR3 DNA sequence: TGTACCAGCAATAACGGGAGGGAGCAGTTCTTC. Translation: CTSNNGREQFF.

The chain's CDR3 is CASSSTGMRGNTIYF. For the CDR3, the DNA is TGCGCCAGCAGTTCAACAGGGATGAGAGGAAACACCATATATTTT. V gene TRBV5-1 combines with J gene TRBJ1-3, with D possibly TRBD1 on 6 matching bases. Germline V CDR1 and CDR2: SGHRS, YFSETQ. V shed 5 bases and J shed 4 bases, with 16 bases lying between them. The CDR3 covers 15 residues.

This rearrangement joins TRBV27 to TRBJ2-1; perhaps TRBD1 as D (5 bases). Trimming took 1 base from V and 5 from J, leaving 9 bases between them. Germline lookup yields CDR1 MNHEY and CDR2 SMNVEV (reference sequence). The CDR3 spans 14 residues. DNA for the CDR3: TGTGCCAGCAGTTTATGGGGCCAACACAATGAGCAGTTCTTC. This sequence encodes CASSLWGQHNEQFF.

This chain connects TRBV10-2 to TRBJ1-5; D may be TRBD1 (6 bases). Between the trimmed V and J ends, which lost 5 bases and 0 bases, there was a span of 17 bases. CDR1 WSHSY and CDR2 SAAADI come from the germline V gene. The CDR3 runs 17 residues. This chain's CDR3 is CASSRFQNRVSNQPQHF. The DNA for the CDR3 is TGCGCCAGCAGTAGGTTTCAAAACAGGGTTAGCAATCAGCCCCAGCATTTT.